The rows below give T cell receptor beta chains drawn from one sample of a study of regulatory T cells in long-lasting Graves disease. In TCRdb, the multiplex PCR reads were re-called with MiXCR into one record per CDR3 protein. This sample has about 300,000 distinct CDR3 sequences, with more than 20% found just once. Sequenced here: peripheral blood mononuclear cells (PBMCs), sampled when the disease was refractory, from a patient treated with antithyroid drugs. The receptors were sampled from a female donor with Graves disease. Each CDR3 is given with its conserved first and last residue. The D gene is left open where the match is weak. The size of a clone is reported for some rows only, either as once, few or many, or as a class for expanded clones.

TGCAGCGTTGTACAGGGACGGGGGGAGCTGTTTTTT	CSVVQGRGELFF	TRBV29-1	TRBJ2-2	12	NA	many
TGTGCCAGCAGCTTAGGCAGGGAGGGAAACACCATATATTTT	CASSLGREGNTIYF	TRBV7-9	TRBJ1-3	14	NA	NA
TGCAGTGCTAGAGATGTAGCGGCCCAAGAGACCCAGTACTTC	CSARDVAAQETQYF	TRBV20-1	TRBJ2-5	14	NA	many
TGCAGTGCCGTAGAATTTGGGACATCACTCTATGGCTACACCTTC	CSAVEFGTSLYGYTF	TRBV20-1	TRBJ1-2	15	NA	NA
TGTGCCAGCAGAAGGGACAGGGGTCAACAAGAGACCCAGTACTTC	CASRRDRGQQETQYF	TRBV12-3/TRBV12-4	TRBJ2-5	15	TRBD1	NA
TGTGCCAGCAGTCCAATCGGACAGGAGGGTCGGGAGACCCAGTACTTC	CASSPIGQEGRETQYF	TRBV28	TRBJ2-5	16	NA	many
TGTGCCAGCAGCTTCAACACTGGGGCCAACGTCCTGACTTTC	CASSFNTGANVLTF	TRBV11-2	TRBJ2-6	14	NA	few
TGCAGCGTTAGGACTAGCGGGTATCACACCGGGGAGCTGTTTTTT	CSVRTSGYHTGELFF	TRBV29-1	TRBJ2-2	15	TRBD2	NA
TGTGCCAGCAGCACTGGACAGGGAAGATATTCACCCCTCCACTTT	CASSTGQGRYSPLHF	TRBV11-1	TRBJ1-6	15	TRBD1	many
TGTGCCAGCGGGCAGGTCGTCACTGAAGCTTTCTTT	CASGQVVTEAFF	TRBV27	TRBJ1-1	12	NA	few
TGCGCCAGCAGCTTGTGGGACTCCTATAACTCCTACGAGCAGTGCTTC	CASSLWDSYNSYEQCF	TRBV5-1	TRBJ2-7	16	NA	NA
TGCAGTGCTTTACTAGCGGGAGGCTCCTACGAGCAGTACTTC	CSALLAGGSYEQYF	TRBV20-1	TRBJ2-7	14	TRBD2	NA
TGTGCCAGCAGTGCGGGGGTATCCGGCCCCTACGAGCAGTACTTC	CASSAGVSGPYEQYF	TRBV6-4	TRBJ2-7	15	NA	few
TGTGCCAGCAGCTCAGGACAGGACCCCTACGAGCAGTACTTC	CASSSGQDPYEQYF	TRBV7-9	TRBJ2-7	14	TRBD1	many
TGTGCCAGCAGTTCCGGACAGTCCCAAGAGACCCAGTACTTC	CASSSGQSQETQYF	TRBV28	TRBJ2-5	14	NA	many
TGTGCCAGCACCCGCAGCGTCCCTGGGGCCAACGTCCTGACTTTC	CASTRSVPGANVLTF	TRBV7-8	TRBJ2-6	15	NA	NA
TGTGCCAGCAGCGTAGGTCACTTTGCGAACACCGGGGAGCTGTTTTTT	CASSVGHFANTGELFF	TRBV9	TRBJ2-2	16	NA	NA
TGTGCCAGTAGTATATTGAGGGGAAGTGGCTACACCTTC	CASSILRGSGYTF	TRBV19	TRBJ1-2	13	NA	NA
TGTGCCAGCAGCGACCGGACAGGGTCGGGTGAAAAACTGTTTTTT	CASSDRTGSGEKLFF	TRBV2	TRBJ1-4	15	TRBD1	NA
TGTGCCAGCAGTCTCGACCGGGACAAAAGGGAGCAGTACTTC	CASSLDRDKREQYF	TRBV27	TRBJ2-7	14	NA	NA
TGTGCCAGCAGCTTAAGTGGGACTGCCTACAATGAGCAGTTCTTC	CASSLSGTAYNEQFF	TRBV7-2	TRBJ2-1	15	NA	few
TGTGCCAGCAGCGTAAGTTCTCTAGCGGGAGGTGAGACCCAGTACTTC	CASSVSSLAGGETQYF	TRBV9	TRBJ2-5	16	TRBD2	few
TGTGCCAGTAGTTCAGGGCTTTTTGGTGGAGATACGCAGTATTTT	CASSSGLFGGDTQYF	TRBV19	TRBJ2-3	15	NA	NA
TGTGCCATCAGTGTTGGGGCAACCTACGAGCAGTACTTC	CAISVGATYEQYF	TRBV10-3	TRBJ2-7	13	NA	few
TGTGCCAGCAGCTTAAGGTATAGCGGGAGTTCCAATGAGCAGTTCTTC	CASSLRYSGSSNEQFF	TRBV7-8	TRBJ2-1	16	TRBD2	NA
TGTGCCAGCAGCCCAGAGACTAGCGGGAGATCCTACGAGCAGTACTTC	CASSPETSGRSYEQYF	TRBV11-2	TRBJ2-7	16	TRBD2	few
TGTGCCACCACCGACCCCCGGACAGACAGCTCCTACGAGCAGTACTTC	CATTDPRTDSSYEQYF	TRBV2	TRBJ2-7	16	NA	many
TGTGCCAGCAGCGCCGGAAGCGGGAGCCTTGAGACCCAGTACTTC	CASSAGSGSLETQYF	TRBV9	TRBJ2-5	15	TRBD2	NA
TGCAGTGCCCGCGCGCGTGGTAGAGGCACTGAAGCTTTCTTT	CSARARGRGTEAFF	TRBV20-1	TRBJ1-1	14	NA	many
TGTGCCAGCAGCGGACACAATTGGGGAGAGACCCAGTACTTC	CASSGHNWGETQYF	TRBV12-3/TRBV12-4	TRBJ2-5	14	NA	NA
TGTGCCAGCAGGGCCGGGGCTAGCGGTAACCAAGAGACCCAGTACTTC	CASRAGASGNQETQYF	TRBV2	TRBJ2-5	16	TRBD2	NA
TGTGCCAGCAGTCGCCACAGGGGTTACACTGAAGCTTTCTTT	CASSRHRGYTEAFF	TRBV28	TRBJ1-1	14	TRBD1	many
TGTGCCTGGAGTGTAACGACAGGGGGGACGGGTACGCAGTATTTT	CAWSVTTGGTGTQYF	TRBV30	TRBJ2-3	15	TRBD1	few
TGTGCCAGCAGCCAAGAACTCGGGAGAGAAGATGAAAAACTGTTTTTT	CASSQELGREDEKLFF	TRBV4-2	TRBJ1-4	16	NA	NA
TGCAGTGCCCCCCTAGCGGGAGGATACGAGCAGTACTTC	CSAPLAGGYEQYF	TRBV20-1	TRBJ2-7	13	TRBD2	NA
TGTGCCAGCAGTTTGAGGGTAGCCTACGAGCAGTACTTC	CASSLRVAYEQYF	TRBV28	TRBJ2-7	13	NA	many
TGTGCCAGCACTTCCGGGGGAGCAGGGGTCAAAGAGACCCAGTACTTC	CASTSGGAGVKETQYF	TRBV28	TRBJ2-5	16	NA	NA
TGTGCCAGCAGCCAAGGGGGACAGAACACAGATACGCAGTATTTT	CASSQGGQNTDTQYF	TRBV28	TRBJ2-3	15	TRBD1	NA
TGTGCCAGCACCCCCAGGAGGGCGGGAGGAGGCACAGATACGCAGTATTTT	CASTPRRAGGGTDTQYF	TRBV6-1	TRBJ2-3	17	TRBD2	NA
TGTGCCAGCAGGGATACTAGCGGGAGTTTCGACGAGCAGTACTTC	CASRDTSGSFDEQYF	TRBV7-2	TRBJ2-7	15	TRBD2	many
TGTGCCAGCAGTTTAGTTGCAGGACCTCTTTACAATGAGCAGTTCTTC	CASSLVAGPLYNEQFF	TRBV28	TRBJ2-1	16	NA	NA
TGTGCCAGCAGTTACTCTGGGGGAAGTCAGCCCCAGCATTTT	CASSYSGGSQPQHF	TRBV6-2/TRBV6-3	TRBJ1-5	14	NA	NA
TGTGCCACCAGTGATTTCTCCGGAAACACCATATATTTT	CATSDFSGNTIYF	TRBV24-1	TRBJ1-3	13	NA	NA
TGTGCCAGCAGTTCGGGGGTAGAGACCCAGTACTTC	CASSSGVETQYF	TRBV28	TRBJ2-5	12	NA	many
TGCAGCGTCTCCAGGACGGATTCGAACACCGGGGAGCTGTTTTTT	CSVSRTDSNTGELFF	TRBV29-1	TRBJ2-2	15	NA	NA
TGTGCCAGCAGCTCCCTCGGGACAGGGAATTCACCCCTCCACTTT	CASSSLGTGNSPLHF	TRBV13	TRBJ1-6	15	TRBD1	few
TGTGCCAGCAGTCGGACGGTTAGCAATCAGTCCCAGCATTTT	CASSRTVSNQSQHF	TRBV28	TRBJ1-5	14	NA	few
TGTGCCAGCAGCCAACTAGGAGGGCCCTACGAGCAGTACTTC	CASSQLGGPYEQYF	TRBV12-3/TRBV12-4	TRBJ2-7	14	NA	many
TGTGCCAGTAGGGCCGGGACTAGCGGACGCTACGGGGCCGGGGAGCTGTTTTTT	CASRAGTSGRYGAGELFF	TRBV19	TRBJ2-2	18	TRBD2	few
TGTGCCAGCAGCCAAGAACAGGGCACCTACGAGCAGTACTTC	CASSQEQGTYEQYF	TRBV3-1	TRBJ2-7	14	NA	many
TGTGCCACCAGTGACAGACCACGAAGGACCCAGTACTTC	CATSDRPRRTQYF	TRBV24-1	TRBJ2-5	13	NA	few
TGTGCCAGCAGTGCCCGGACTTACTCCTACGAGCAGTACTTC	CASSARTYSYEQYF	TRBV2	TRBJ2-7	14	NA	many
TGTGCCAGCAGCCACCCATCTACAGTGCACGAGCAGTACTTC	CASSHPSTVHEQYF	TRBV12-3/TRBV12-4	TRBJ2-7	14	NA	many
TGCAGTGCTACCGCTAGCGGGAGTCCCCTCTACAATGAGCAGTTCTTC	CSATASGSPLYNEQFF	TRBV20-1	TRBJ2-1	16	TRBD2	NA
TGTGCCAGCAGCTTACTGTCGCCAGCTGAGCAGTTCTTC	CASSLLSPAEQFF	TRBV7-3	TRBJ2-1	13	NA	NA
TGTGCCAGCAGCTTATGGGGACAGGGTTCGGACGAGCAGTACTTC	CASSLWGQGSDEQYF	TRBV7-9	TRBJ2-7	15	TRBD1	many
TGTGCCAGCAGTTTTGGGGGTCTCCGCTACGAGCAGTACTTC	CASSFGGLRYEQYF	TRBV12-3/TRBV12-4	TRBJ2-7	14	NA	many
TGCGCCAGCAGCTTACTAGCGTCCTCCTACAATGAGCAGTTCTTC	CASSLLASSYNEQFF	TRBV4-3	TRBJ2-1	15	TRBD2	few
TGTGCCAGCAGTTACGGGATAGGGGAGTTCTTC	CASSYGIGEFF	TRBV6-2/TRBV6-3	TRBJ2-1	11	NA	NA